Shown below are 9 T cell receptor beta chains from a single sample sequenced in a study of spatial heterogeneity in lung cancer. TCRdb called the 5' RACE reads again in MiXCR, with one record for every CDR3 protein. There are 45,000 to 55,000 distinct CDR3 sequences in the sample; 12% occur only once, and around 32% lies in the top ten. Specified time point: blood at routine non-recurrence follow-up after resection. Material: PBMCs, obtained at follow-up. All receptors derive from a male donor with early-stage non-small cell lung cancer.

In this sample, this clonotype turned up many times. V gene TRBV12-3 or TRBV12-4 combines with J gene TRBJ1-4, with 7 bases fitting TRBD1. The J segment lost 0 bases and the V segment lost 5 bases, leaving 3 bases of the junction unmatched. The CDR3 is 15 residues long. The CDR3 is CASSRDSPTNEKLFF. CDR3 DNA sequence: TGTGCCAGCAGTCGGGACAGCCCAACTAATGAAAAACTGTTTTTT.

This clonotype was recorded at least ten times. The CDR3: CASSLDGGQPQHF. The CDR3 DNA is TGTGCCAGCAGCTTAGACGGGGGTCAGCCCCAGCATTTT. This rearrangement joins TRBV7-6 to TRBJ1-5; D is possibly TRBD1 (5 bases). Trimming pared 1 base from V and 6 bases from J, leaving 7 bases between. Germline CDR1 is SGHVS and CDR2 is FNYEAQ. The CDR3 has 13 residues.

The J gene is TRBJ2-1, the V gene TRBV7-3, with 9 nucleotides matching TRBD1. Germline V gene lookup returns CDR1 SGHTA and CDR2 FQGTGA. The CDR3 runs to 15 residues. The trim removed 2 bases at V and 6 bases at J, leaving 5 bases unmatched. CDR3 sequence: CASSLGTGRFNEQFF. In DNA, the CDR3 is TGTGCCAGCAGCTTAGGGACAGGGCGTTTCAATGAGCAGTTCTTC.

This clonotype was detected ten times or more. The CDR3 nucleotides read TGCAGTGCTAGTACTGCGGATGAAAAACTGTTTTTT. It yields the protein CSASTADEKLFF. V is TRBV20-1 and J is TRBJ1-4; D remains unclear. CDR3 length: 12 amino acids. Trimming shortened V by 3 bases and J by 6 bases, and 8 bases separated the two germline ends. In germline, CDR1 is DFQATT, CDR2 SNEGSKA (reference sequence).

This clonotype was recorded at least ten times. V usage is TRBV5-1 and J usage is TRBJ2-5; 11 nucleotides line up with TRBD2. The germline V gene encodes CDR1 SGHRS and CDR2 YFSETQ. V shed 4 bases, J shed 2 bases, and the junction held 7 bases outside the gene matches. The CDR3 extends over 16 amino acids. This CDR3 reads CASSRTGTSGQETQYF. DNA for the CDR3: TGCGCCAGCAGCCGGACCGGGACTAGCGGACAAGAGACCCAGTACTTC.

The chain is built from TRBV2 and TRBJ2-7, with a tentative D call TRBD2 (6 bases). Looked up from germline, CDR1 is SNHLY and CDR2 is FYNNEI. V lost 7 bases and J lost 2, with 12 bases in between. There are 13 residues in the CDR3. In nucleotides, the CDR3 is TGTGCCAGCATGGCGGGGCTTACCTACGAGCAGTACTTC. Translating gives CASMAGLTYEQYF.

This clonotype turned up a few times. The chain has TRBV18 and TRBJ1-1, with D uncertain. Germline CDR1 and CDR2: KGHSH and LQKENI. With 3 bases removed from V and 3 bases from J, the gap between germline ends came to 11 bases. This CDR3 region has 14 residues. In nucleotides, the CDR3 is TGTGCCAGCTCACCCTCGCCGGGTGACACTGAAGCTTTCTTT. Translation gives CASSPSPGDTEAFF.

This clonotype has at least ten counts. The chain has TRBV20-1 and TRBJ1-5, with D possibly being TRBD1 (5 bases). V was shortened by 1 base and J by 1 base, with 11 bases between the two germline ends. This CDR3 region has 15 residues. Germline V CDR1 and CDR2: DFQATT, SNEGSKA (reference sequence). CDR3 in amino acids: CSARVSGKSNQPQHF. CDR3 bases: TGCAGTGCTAGAGTTTCAGGGAAAAGCAATCAGCCCCAGCATTTT.

This rearrangement joins TRBV4-2 to TRBJ1-2; no definite D call. CDR1 is LGHNA, CDR2 YNFKEQ, per germline. The CDR3 totals 14 residues. The germline V and J ends were trimmed by 0 bases and 2 bases, with 7 bases remaining between them. The CDR3 nucleotides are TGTGCCAGCAGCCAAGAACTGCTAAACTATGGCTACACCTTC. This codes for CASSQELLNYGYTF.